The rows below give T cell receptor beta chains drawn from one sample of a study of human T cells and chemical hapten exposure. TCRdb redid the calling of the RACE reads with MiXCR, one entry per CDR3 protein. The table has some 46,000 distinct CDR3 sequences, about 3.9% seen once. Input material: whole blood. All receptors come from a female donor in good health. Some clones in this sample may be carry-over from other donors' samples. Both conserved end residues are part of each CDR3. D genes are given only for firm matches. Not every row has a clone size; where given, it reads once, few, many or a size class.

size: many; D: NA; V: TRBV4-1; J: TRBJ2-6; DNA: TGCGCCAGCAGCCGGGGGGGCCGTGGGGCCAACGTCCTGACTTTC; CDR3: CASSRGGRGANVLTF
size: many; D: TRBD2; V: TRBV5-4; J: TRBJ2-3; DNA: TGTGCCAGCAGCTTGGGGCCGAGCGGGGGAACAGATACGCAGTATTTT; CDR3: CASSLGPSGGTDTQYF
size: many; D: TRBD1; V: TRBV2; J: TRBJ1-6; DNA: TGTGCCAGTGGACAGGAGAATAATTCACCCCTCCACTTT; CDR3: CASGQENNSPLHF
size: many; D: NA; V: TRBV3-1; J: TRBJ2-5; DNA: TGTGCCAGCAGCCAAGCCCCCGGGACCCAAGAGACCCAGTACTTC; CDR3: CASSQAPGTQETQYF
size: many; D: TRBD1; V: TRBV6-5; J: TRBJ1-6; DNA: TGTGCCAGCAGTTACTCGAGAGCTGAGGGGGCGAATTCACCCCTCCACTTT; CDR3: CASSYSRAEGANSPLHF
size: few; D: NA; V: TRBV20-1; J: TRBJ2-3; DNA: TGCAGTGCTATAAGGGCCTTTCAACCCACAGATACGCAGTATTTT; CDR3: CSAIRAFQPTDTQYF
size: NA; D: TRBD2; V: TRBV11-2; J: TRBJ2-3; DNA: TGTGCCAGCAGCTTAGCTAGCGGTGAAGATACGCAGTATTTT; CDR3: CASSLASGEDTQYF
size: many; D: NA; V: TRBV6-6; J: TRBJ1-1; DNA: TGTGCCAGCAGTTACTCGCACACCGACACTGAAGCTTTCTTT; CDR3: CASSYSHTDTEAFF
size: many; D: NA; V: TRBV5-4; J: TRBJ1-4; DNA: TGTGCCAGCAGCTCGTCAACGCGAGCCCCCAATGAAAAACTGTTTTTT; CDR3: CASSSSTRAPNEKLFF
size: NA; D: NA; V: TRBV11-1; J: TRBJ2-2; DNA: TGTGCCAGCAGCCCCCTAAGGGTGTCCGGGGAGCTGTTTTTT; CDR3: CASSPLRVSGELFF
size: many; D: TRBD1; V: TRBV19; J: TRBJ2-7; DNA: TGTGCCAGTAGCCGACAGGGGAACTACGAGCAGTACTTC; CDR3: CASSRQGNYEQYF
size: medium-sized; D: NA; V: TRBV7-9; J: TRBJ2-7; DNA: TGTGCCAGCAGCTTAGAGGGGGCGAGCGGGCGAGCCTACGAGCAGTACTTC; CDR3: CASSLEGASGRAYEQYF
size: many; D: TRBD1; V: TRBV10-3; J: TRBJ1-1; DNA: TGTGCCATCAGTGAGGACAGGGGGCGCGGAAACACTGAAGCTTTCTTT; CDR3: CAISEDRGRGNTEAFF
size: many; D: TRBD1; V: TRBV18; J: TRBJ2-4; DNA: TGTGCCAGCTCACCATTAACAGGGGAGAACATTCAGTACTTC; CDR3: CASSPLTGENIQYF
size: many; D: NA; V: TRBV18; J: TRBJ2-7; DNA: TGTGCCACTGGCCGGGTCTCCTACGAGCAGTACTTC; CDR3: CATGRVSYEQYF
size: many; D: NA; V: TRBV9; J: TRBJ1-2; DNA: TGTGCCAGCAGCCCCCCAACTATTAACTATGGCTACACCTTC; CDR3: CASSPPTINYGYTF
size: many; D: TRBD1; V: TRBV12-3/TRBV12-4; J: TRBJ2-1; DNA: TGTGCCAGCAGAGCGGTCACGGGACAGATATACAATGAGCAGTTCTTC; CDR3: CASRAVTGQIYNEQFF
size: many; D: NA; V: TRBV28; J: TRBJ1-5; DNA: TGTGCCAGCAGTATACAAGATCAGCCCCAGCATTTT; CDR3: CASSIQDQPQHF
size: many; D: NA; V: TRBV19; J: TRBJ1-2; DNA: TGTGCCAGTGGGGGAATGCCGCAGTATGGCTACACCTTC; CDR3: CASGGMPQYGYTF
size: few; D: NA; V: TRBV9; J: TRBJ2-2; DNA: TGTGCCAGCAGCGTAGAGGGGGGGGCTGGGGCCGGGGAGCTGTTTTTT; CDR3: CASSVEGGAGAGELFF
size: many; D: NA; V: TRBV3-1; J: TRBJ2-3; DNA: TGTGCCAGCAGCTCGGGACCGAGCACAGATACGCAGTATTTT; CDR3: CASSSGPSTDTQYF
size: NA; D: NA; V: TRBV29-1; J: TRBJ2-1; DNA: TGCAGCGTTGGTCCGGGATTATGGGATGAGCAGTTCTTC; CDR3: CSVGPGLWDEQFF
size: many; D: TRBD2; V: TRBV20-1; J: TRBJ2-1; DNA: TGCAGTGCTAGAGCCGGGACTAGCGATTACAATGAGCAGTTCTTC; CDR3: CSARAGTSDYNEQFF
size: many; D: TRBD1; V: TRBV5-1; J: TRBJ2-7; DNA: TGCGCCAGCAGCTGGACGGACAGGGGAGGATACGAGCAGTACTTC; CDR3: CASSWTDRGGYEQYF
size: many; D: NA; V: TRBV3-1; J: TRBJ1-1; DNA: TGTGCCAGCAGCCCTTGGGCGGCGACCACTGAAGCTTTCTTT; CDR3: CASSPWAATTEAFF
size: many; D: TRBD1; V: TRBV5-6; J: TRBJ2-5; DNA: TGTGCCAGCAGCAGCCGGGACAGGATTTCGGAGACCCAGTACTTC; CDR3: CASSSRDRISETQYF
size: many; D: NA; V: TRBV7-2; J: TRBJ2-3; DNA: TGTGCCAGCAGCTTTTCGGTTGGGGCCGGCACAGATACGCAGTATTTT; CDR3: CASSFSVGAGTDTQYF
size: many; D: TRBD2; V: TRBV12-3/TRBV12-4; J: TRBJ2-3; DNA: TGTGCCAGCAGTTTAATGGGAGGGGAAGATACGCAGTATTTT; CDR3: CASSLMGGEDTQYF
size: few; D: TRBD1; V: TRBV20-1; J: TRBJ1-5; DNA: TGCAGTGCTCCTAGGACAGGGGATCGTCAGCCCCAGCATTTT; CDR3: CSAPRTGDRQPQHF
size: many; D: NA; V: TRBV10-3; J: TRBJ2-1; DNA: TGTGCCATCAGTGAGCCGAACTCCGGGGCAGTTGAGCAGTTCTTC; CDR3: CAISEPNSGAVEQFF
size: many; D: NA; V: TRBV4-3; J: TRBJ2-5; DNA: TGCGCCAGCAGCCAAGATCATCCAGGGGGAGGAGAGACCCAGTACTTC; CDR3: CASSQDHPGGGETQYF
size: many; D: NA; V: TRBV12-3/TRBV12-4; J: TRBJ2-3; DNA: TGTGCCAGCAGTTTAGCGGGGAGCACAGATACGCAGTATTTT; CDR3: CASSLAGSTDTQYF
size: many; D: TRBD2; V: TRBV29-1; J: TRBJ2-7; DNA: TGCAGCGTTCTGCTGGGGACTAACTACGAGCAGTACTTC; CDR3: CSVLLGTNYEQYF
size: many; D: NA; V: TRBV9; J: TRBJ2-7; DNA: TGTGCCAGCAGCGTAGACTTACGATTCTCCTACGAGCAGTACTTC; CDR3: CASSVDLRFSYEQYF
size: many; D: NA; V: TRBV5-1; J: TRBJ2-3; DNA: TGCGCCAGCAGCTTGTTAGGGACACAAGATACGCAGTATTTT; CDR3: CASSLLGTQDTQYF